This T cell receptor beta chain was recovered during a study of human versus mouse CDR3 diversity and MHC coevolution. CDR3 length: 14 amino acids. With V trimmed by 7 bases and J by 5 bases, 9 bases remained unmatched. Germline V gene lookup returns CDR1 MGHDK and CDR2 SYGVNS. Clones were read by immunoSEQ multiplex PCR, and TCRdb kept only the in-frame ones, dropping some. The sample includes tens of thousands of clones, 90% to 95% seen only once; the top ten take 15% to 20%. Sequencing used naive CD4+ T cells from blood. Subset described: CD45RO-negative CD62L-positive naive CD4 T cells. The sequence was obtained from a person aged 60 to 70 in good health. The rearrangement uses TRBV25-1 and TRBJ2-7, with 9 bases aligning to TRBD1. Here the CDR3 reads CASTPTGTGNEQYF. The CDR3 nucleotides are TGTGCCAGCACTCCTACCGGGACAGGGAACGAGCAGTACTTC.